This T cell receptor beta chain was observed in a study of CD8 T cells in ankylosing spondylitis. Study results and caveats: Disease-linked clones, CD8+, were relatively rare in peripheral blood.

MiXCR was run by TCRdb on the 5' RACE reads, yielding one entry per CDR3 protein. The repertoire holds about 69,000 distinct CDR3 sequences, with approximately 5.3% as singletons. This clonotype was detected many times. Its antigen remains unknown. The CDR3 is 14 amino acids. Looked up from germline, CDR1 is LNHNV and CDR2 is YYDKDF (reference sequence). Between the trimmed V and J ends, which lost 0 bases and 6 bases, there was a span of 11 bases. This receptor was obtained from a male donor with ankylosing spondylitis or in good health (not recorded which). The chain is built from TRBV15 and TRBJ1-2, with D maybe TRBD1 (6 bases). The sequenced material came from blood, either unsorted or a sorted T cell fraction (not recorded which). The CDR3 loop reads CATSRDTGWDGYTF. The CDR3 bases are TGTGCCACCAGCAGAGATACAGGGTGGGATGGCTACACCTTC.